Below are 22 T cell receptor beta chains sequenced from a single sample in a study of cytotoxic CD8 clonotypes in ibrutinib-treated CLL. Assay: immunoSEQ multiplex PCR; the TCRdb copy retains only in-frame clones and omits some. Of roughly 300,000 clones in the sample, 60% to 80% were seen once. The sequencing used PBMCs, collected at disease progression, from a patient treated with ibrutinib. These receptors all stem from a human donor with chronic lymphocytic leukemia.

This chain links TRBV28 with TRBJ2-6; D remains unclear. There are 16 residues in the CDR3. The V end was cut by 2 bases, the J end by 0 bases, with 8 bases between. Looked up from germline, CDR1 is MDHEN and CDR2 is SYDVKM. CDR3 loop: CASSLMESSGANVLTF. In DNA, the CDR3 is TGTGCCAGCAGTTTAATGGAGAGCTCTGGGGCCAACGTCCTGACTTTC.

In its sample, this clone was seen a few times. The chain joins TRBV30 to TRBJ2-7; no definite D call. Germline values: CDR1 GTSNPN, CDR2 SVGIG (reference sequence). The CDR3 sequence is 11 residues long. V lost 6 bases to trimming and J lost 3 bases, with 9 bases between them. In DNA, the CDR3 is TGTGCCTGCCAAATAGGCTACGAGCAGTACTTC. It is translated as CACQIGYEQYF. The whole variable domain, filled in from reference TRBV30 and TRBJ2-7, reads SQTIHQWPATLVQPVGSPLSLECTVEGTSNPNLYWYRQAAGRGLQLLFYSVGIGQISSEVPQNLSASRPQDRQFILSSKKLLLSDSGFYLCACQIGYEQYFGPGTRLTVT.

The rearrangement joins TRBV19 to TRBJ2-2; TRBD1 agrees at 7 bases. The CDR3 runs to 16 residues. The germline V gene encodes CDR1 LNHDA and CDR2 SQIVND (reference sequence). V lost 5 bases and J lost 3; bases outside the gene matches: 9. The CDR3 here is CASSVPTGLDTGELFF. Written as DNA, the CDR3 is TGTGCCAGTAGTGTCCCGACAGGGTTAGACACCGGGGAGCTGTTTTTT.

The chain links TRBV27 to TRBJ2-1; 7 nucleotides agree with TRBD2. Germline V CDR1 and CDR2: MNHEY, SMNVEV (reference sequence). Trimming took 5 bases from V and 6 from J; bases not matched to a gene: 13. This CDR3 has 16 residues. CDR3: CASSPWDYRMVNEQFF. CDR3 coding DNA: TGTGCCAGCAGTCCCTGGGACTATAGGATGGTCAATGAGCAGTTCTTC.

The V and J genes are TRBV6-5 and TRBJ2-2; 10 bases match TRBD1. Trimming cost V 7 bases and J 6 bases; bases outside gene matches: 8. The CDR3 runs 15 residues. Germline CDR1 MNHEY, CDR2 SVGAGI. DNA for the CDR3: TGTGCCAGCATGGGACAGGGGAGACTCTCCGGGGAGCTGTTTTTT. It codes for CASMGQGRLSGELFF.

The V gene is TRBV29-1, the J gene TRBJ1-1; D not resolved. The CDR3 is made up of 14 amino acids. The germline V and J ends were trimmed by 6 bases and 1 base, with 15 bases remaining between them. Germline CDR1 and CDR2: SQVTM and ANQGSEA. The chain's CDR3 is CSVEENFANTEAFF. CDR3 nucleotide sequence: TGCAGCGTAGAGGAGAACTTTGCGAACACTGAAGCTTTCTTT. The full variable domain, its missing parts supplied by reference TRBV29-1 and TRBJ1-1, is SAVISQKPSRDICQRGTSLTIQCQVDSQVTMMFWYRQQPGQSLTLIATANQGSEATYESGFVIDKFPISRPNLTFSTLTVSNMSPEDSSIYLCSVEENFANTEAFFGQGTRLTVV.

This clone was observed a few times. This chain links TRBV2 with TRBJ1-2, with D possibly TRBD1 on 6 matching bases. The CDR3 loop spans 16 amino acids. The V gene lost 2 bases and the J gene lost 0 bases, with 13 bases spanning the gap. Per germline, CDR1 SNHLY and CDR2 FYNNEI. Here the CDR3 DNA reads TGTGCCAGCAGTGAATTCAGGGGTCCCCCTAACTATGGCTACACCTTC. Amino acids: CASSEFRGPPNYGYTF. Combining the CDR3 with reference TRBV2 and TRBJ1-2 gives the whole variable domain EPEVTQTPSHQVTQMGQEVILRCVPISNHLYFYWYRQILGQKVEFLVSFYNNEISEKSEIFDDQFSVERPDGSNFTLKIRSTKLEDSAMYFCASSEFRGPPNYGYTFGSGTRLTVV.

J is TRBJ2-7 and V is TRBV12-2; whether TRBD1, the table's D call, matches the DNA was not checked. TRBV12-2 is recorded as a pseudogene. CDR3 length: 15 amino acids. The CDR3 bases are TGTGCAAGTCGCTTAGGTCGACAGGGGGGTTCGGAAAAGTACTTC. Its translation is CASRLGRQGGSEKYF.

The chain carries TRBV7-3 and TRBJ2-3, with D tentatively TRBD1 (7 bases). The CDR3 spans 13 residues. Trimming took 5 bases from V and 4 from J, leaving 10 bases between them. The V gene's germline CDR1 is SGHTA and CDR2 FQGTGA. The CDR3 DNA reads as TGTGCCAGCAGCCAGGGGGGCGCAGATACGCAGTATTTT. Translation gives CASSQGGADTQYF.

The rearrangement uses TRBV29-1 and TRBJ1-4; 7 bases are shared with TRBD1. Germline values: CDR1 SQVTM, CDR2 ANQGSEA. The trim removed 0 bases at V and 6 bases at J, leaving 7 bases unmatched. CDR3 length: 15 amino acids. DNA of the CDR3: TGCAGCGTTGAAGAGAGAGGGGGCGCTTATGAAAAACTGTTTTTT. This gives the protein CSVEERGGAYEKLFF.

The V and J genes are TRBV9 and TRBJ2-1; D tentatively fits TRBD1 or TRBD2 (5 bases each). This CDR3 is built from 15 residues. From germline, CDR1 is SGDLS and CDR2 YYNGEE. Trimming stripped 4 bases from V and 4 bases from J, with 15 bases between. CDR3 protein: CASSSRDAPYNEQFF. The CDR3 region has the DNA TGTGCCAGCAGCTCCCGGGACGCTCCTTACAATGAGCAGTTCTTC.

This rearrangement joins TRBV29-1 to TRBJ2-2, with D hard to call. The V end lost 0 bases, the J end lost 4 bases, and 9 bases lay between the germline ends. Germline V lookup: CDR1 SQVTM, CDR2 ANQGSEA. CDR3 length: 14 amino acids. In DNA, the CDR3 is TGCAGCGTTGAAGAACGGGCAGTCACCGGGGAGCTGTTTTTT. It yields the protein CSVEERAVTGELFF.

The V and J genes are TRBV27 and TRBJ1-2; D call uncertain. The germline CDR1 and CDR2 sequences are MNHEY and SMNVEV (reference sequence). Trimming stripped 8 bases from V and 8 bases from J, with 12 bases between. The CDR3 consists of 11 residues. The CDR3 is CASLGRRGYTF. CDR3 sequence (DNA): TGTGCCAGCCTTGGACGGCGGGGCTACACCTTC.

This rearrangement joins TRBV10-3 to TRBJ1-5; D is perhaps TRBD1 (5 bases). The germline gives CDR1 ENHRY, CDR2 SYGVKD. The CDR3 is made up of 13 amino acids. Deletions cut 5 bases from V and 3 bases from J, with 8 bases between. For the CDR3, the DNA is TGTGCCATCAGTTCTGGGGCCAATCAGCCCCAGCATTTT. Amino acid sequence: CAISSGANQPQHF.

The chain joins TRBV28 to TRBJ1-2; D might be TRBD1 (5 bases). The CDR3 consists of 14 residues. The V and J ends lost 6 bases and 4 bases respectively, with 15 bases between them. From germline, CDR1 is MDHEN and CDR2 SYDVKM. CDR3 protein: CASRDSGVGYGYTF. The CDR3, as DNA: TGTGCCAGCAGAGATTCGGGGGTGGGCTATGGCTACACCTTC.

This clone showed up just a few times. This rearrangement joins TRBV7-8 to TRBJ1-5; D remains unclear. Germline assignment: CDR1 SGHVS and CDR2 FQNEAQ. CDR3 size: 14 residues. Trimming removed 1 base at V and 5 bases at J, with 9 bases between. CDR3 in amino acids: CASSLGAADQPQHF. CDR3 nucleotide sequence: TGTGCCAGCAGCTTAGGGGCAGCTGATCAGCCCCAGCATTTT. Supplemented by reference TRBV7-8 and TRBJ1-5, the full variable domain reads GAGVSQSPRYKVAKRGQDVALRCDPISGHVSLFWYQQALGQGPEFLTYFQNEAQLDKSGLPSDRFFAERPEGSVSTLKIQRTQQEDSAVYLCASSLGAADQPQHFGDGTRLSIL.

This clone turned up a few times. The CDR3 DNA sequence: TGTGCCAGCAGCCTGACTAGTACCTACGAGCAGTACTTC. This codes for CASSLTSTYEQYF. The V and J genes are TRBV5-6 and TRBJ2-7; tentatively, D is TRBD2 (6 bases). The CDR3 is 13 residues long. With 4 bases removed from V and 2 bases from J, the gap between germline ends came to 10 bases. In germline, CDR1 is SGHDT, CDR2 YYEEEE.

This sequence joins TRBV4-1 and TRBJ1-1, with a tentative D call TRBD1 (6 bases). This CDR3 is 13 amino acids long. Deletions cut 0 bases from V and 8 bases from J, with 10 bases between. Germline CDR1 reads MGHRA; CDR2 reads YSYEKL. The CDR3 protein is CASSQDWDNEAFF. The DNA for the CDR3 is TGCGCCAGCAGCCAAGATTGGGACAACGAAGCTTTCTTT.

The genes are TRBV9 and TRBJ1-6; D is ambiguous. V lost 2 bases and J 14 bases, leaving 14 bases between the germline ends. Germline CDR1 reads SGDLS; CDR2 reads YYNGEE. The CDR3 sequence is 13 residues long. The CDR3: CASSVYPVASLHF. The CDR3 bases are TGTGCCAGCAGCGTCTACCCGGTCGCGTCCCTCCACTTT.

This rearrangement joins TRBV2 to TRBJ1-2, with D perhaps matching TRBD1 (5 bases). The CDR3 is 15 residues long. Germline V CDR1 and CDR2: SNHLY, FYNNEI. V shed 8 bases and J shed 3 bases, with 19 bases lying between them. The CDR3 DNA is TGTGCCAGCGGGGGGATTGGCTACCCACACTATGGCTACACCTTC. This translates into CASGGIGYPHYGYTF.

The chain links TRBV6-5 to TRBJ2-7; possibly TRBD2 for D (6 bases). Germline V lookup: CDR1 MNHEY, CDR2 SVGAGI. The CDR3 has 13 amino acids. V dropped 6 bases and J dropped 6 bases, with 15 bases sitting between them. The CDR3 sequence is CASRGVGGSEQYF. Here the CDR3 DNA reads TGTGCCAGCAGGGGGGTAGGAGGGTCCGAGCAGTACTTC.

The J gene is TRBJ1-2, the V gene TRBV5-4; weak D call: TRBD1 (6 bases). CDR1 is SGHNT, CDR2 YYREEE, per germline (reference sequence). CDR3 length equals 16 residues. The V end lost 0 bases, the J end lost 6 bases, and 18 bases lay between the germline ends. CDR3 in amino acids: CASSLGPGTTTDGYTF. The CDR3 nucleotides read TGTGCCAGCAGCTTGGGCCCCGGGACAACTACGGATGGCTACACCTTC.